This record looks at one TCR beta chain sequence and its context. The target antigen is unknown. Profiled with immunoSEQ multiplex PCR; TCRdb holds only in-frame clones, not every one. The repertoire includes approximately 81,000 clones, approximately 90% of them detected once, and 20% to 25% sits in the top ten. The source of the sample is a study of T cells in localized non-small cell lung cancer. Regarding the study as a whole: The tumor had only one region sequenced, so heterogeneity remains possible. Highest T cell clonality was seen in uninvolved adjacent lung, surpassing that measured in tumor. Adjacent lung held a median roughly 60 of the top 100 tumor clones. Higher blood T cell density went with longer overall survival.

Germline CDR1 reads KGHSH; CDR2 reads LQKENI. The V and J ends lost 6 bases and 3 bases respectively, with 18 bases between them. This CDR3 comprises 16 residues. The sequence came from a woman aged 35 to 70 with stage I squamous cell lung carcinoma. The sequenced sample was peripheral blood, obtained before any cancer treatment. V gene TRBV18 combines with J gene TRBJ1-5; D is undetermined. CDR3 sequence (DNA): TGTGCCAGCTCGCTCCAGTCACCTTCCCTCAATCAGCCCCAGCATTTT. As protein: CASSLQSPSLNQPQHF.